This TCR beta chain was sequenced for a study of T-cell memory formation after mild COVID-19 (dated by TCRdb to the early 2020s). At the level of the whole study: TCR sequence clusters from the two donors were largely donor specific. Two young, previously healthy adult volunteers, one female and one male, were included in the cohort. In a couple of donors, T-cell clones that expanded and contracted after mild COVID-19 were followed by sequencing TCRalpha and TCRbeta repertoires longitudinally.

Ficoll-Paque density gradient centrifugation was the method used to isolate PBMCs. Note on this clonotype: It lacks a known antigen. The record has no base qualities; no much larger clone is one base away.

General conclusions and limits of the study: Some responding clones were detected in pre-infection memory, which suggested that pre-existing cross-reactive memory T cells had joined the SARS-CoV-2 response. SARS-CoV-2 specificity of the second-wave clones peaking on day 37 was not confirmed. The study covered only a couple of mild cases, and larger cohorts including severe cases with pre-infection samples were considered necessary. Balanced CD4/CD8 phenotypes were observed for clones contracting from day 15 to 85, whereas a bias towards CD4+ was observed for a second wave of clones expanding from day 15 to 37. Contracting CD4+ clones were found mainly in CM and EM memory subsets, while CD8+ clones were enriched in EMRA.

Sequenced using an Illumina NovaSeq 6000. TCRalpha and TCRbeta cDNA libraries were built by 5'RACE with constant-segment primers, adding sample barcodes and unique molecular identifiers. Trizol reagent was used to extract RNA from every sample. The libraries were amplified in two PCR steps, and the second step added a second sample barcode and Illumina TruSeq adapters. The libraries were sequenced on an Illumina NovaSeq using 2 x 150 bp paired-end reads. As for how the authors treated the data: Reads were demultiplexed and collapsed into UMI-guided consensus sequences with migec v1.2.7. Using mixcr v2.1.11, UMI consensuses were aligned to TRA and TRB V and J templates and then assembled into clonotypes. A clonotype was counted as expanded or contracted only when both edgeR and NoisET called the clonotype significant, with the noise models trained on biological replicates. For edgeR calls, the cutoffs were a false discovery rate-adjusted p below 0.01 and a log2 fold-change threshold of 1. As an exploratory analysis of dynamics, max-normalized trajectories of the 1000 most abundant clonotypes were examined by PCA with hierarchical clustering. Separately sequenced CD4+ and CD8+ repertoires were used to assign the CD4 or CD8 phenotype of responding clones. TCRdb reprocessed the public reads (quality trimming at Q25 with fastp, clone calling with MiXCR) and kept in-frame beta chains. One record per CDR3 amino acid sequence lists the most common genes and DNA. The V and J calls were not made by the authors but by TCRdb's processing. For this sample there are about 560,000 distinct CDR3 sequences; approximately 15% appear just once. Roughly 8% of the sample lies in the top ten.

Sequenced input: PBMCs or a T cell subset sorted from them (not recorded which). The receptor's source is an adult woman who had mild COVID-19 (a few samples of this study predate the infection). The sample titles of this study are shuffled in the database, so cell type and time point are left out; the donor was told from shared clones.

Read as DNA, the sequence is TGCGCCAGCAGCACGGGACAGGGGCTGGAAGCTTTCTTT. This gives the protein CASSTGQGLEAFF. The V and J genes are TRBV5-1 and TRBJ1-1, with 10 bases aligning to TRBD1. V is cut back by 4 bases and J by 8 bases, with 5 bases in the junction unmatched. The germline V gene specifies SGHRS as CDR1 and YFSETQ as CDR2. The CDR3, cysteine through phenylalanine, is 13 amino acids long. Just CDR3 DNA is preserved here, 39 bases in frame from base 1.